This T cell receptor (beta chain) was sequenced in a study of Ad26.COV2.S vaccination and SARS-CoV-2 variants. Study-wide background: The vaccine Ad26.COV2.S was put into the muscle once, or twice with 56 days between. Study-wide points: Following vaccination, spike-specific CD8+ and CD4+ T cell responses reportedly exhibited substantial breadth. Total responses of T cells may have been underestimated by the analyses of TCR breadth and depth.

Trimming took off 3 bases at V and 5 bases at J, with 10 bases between the two ends. CDR3 length: 13 amino acids. CDR1 KGHSH and CDR2 LQKENI come from the germline V gene. Repertoires were generated with immunoSEQ multiplex PCR, while TCRdb's copy carries only in-frame clones and drops some. The sample lists more than 300,000 clones; more than 70% were seen once. Notes on this clone: Antigen specificity is unknown. This sample also contains other DNA sequences that code for the same CDR3.

The treatment here: some 19 received Ad26.COV2.S at low or high dose, single or two shots; 5 received placebo; per-sample allocation not given. Sampling took place 63 days after the first vaccine or placebo injection. An Ad26 vector carrying the Wuhan-strain SARS-CoV-2 spike served as the vaccine. The clonotype was recovered from a person between 18 and 60 years old who received the Ad26.COV2.S COVID-19 vaccine or a placebo. This chain uses TRBV18 with TRBJ1-2; D gene ambiguous. The source was peripheral blood, collected in a trial of Ad26.COV2.S vaccine versus placebo. The CDR3 is CASSPATEYGYTF. DNA of the CDR3: TGTGCCAGCTCACCGGCCACGGAGTATGGCTACACCTTC.